The 26 T cell receptor beta chains in this list originate from one sample, sequenced in a study of cytomegalovirus exposure and HLA in healthy donors. The study ran its PCR with 60 Vbeta and 13 Jbeta primers. Clones were sequenced by immunoSEQ multiplex PCR, and TCRdb holds only the in-frame ones, with some missing. This sample lists tens of thousands of clones; its ten largest clones have more than 8%. Source material: PBMCs. The receptors stem from a male donor in good health and CMV-seronegative.

The rearrangement joins TRBV5-6 to TRBJ2-7; D remains ambiguous. The CDR3 covers 15 residues. The V and J ends lost 0 bases and 0 bases respectively, with 10 bases between them. CDR1 SGHDT and CDR2 YYEEEE come from the germline V gene. The CDR3 coding sequence is TGTGCCAGCAGCTTGGACTTTTCTAGCTCCTACGAGCAGTACTTC. Its protein product is CASSLDFSSSYEQYF.

V is TRBV4-1 and J is TRBJ2-1, with 11 positions matching TRBD2. Trimming cost V 0 bases and J 5 bases; bases outside gene matches: 6. Germline loops: CDR1 MGHRA, CDR2 YSYEKL. The CDR3 length is 17 residues. The CDR3 coding sequence is TGCGCCAGCAGCCAAGACTTTCGACTAGCGGGAAACAATGAGCAGTTCTTC. It yields the protein CASSQDFRLAGNNEQFF.

The chain has TRBV27 and TRBJ2-5; weak D call: TRBD1 (5 bases). V dropped 6 bases and J dropped 5 bases, with 22 bases sitting between them. CDR3 length: 16 residues. Germline CDR1 and CDR2: MNHEY and SMNVEV (reference sequence). In DNA, the CDR3 is TGTGCCAGCAGCAAAGAGCCATCCAGGGCCTGGGAGACCCAGTACTTC. Its protein product is CASSKEPSRAWETQYF.

The chain links TRBV30 to TRBJ1-2; the D is unclear. This CDR3 is built from 12 residues. V lost 3 bases and J lost 8, with 13 bases in between. Germline V gene sequence: CDR1 GTSNPN, CDR2 SVGIG (reference sequence). This CDR3 is CAWRALERGYTF. CDR3 nucleotides: TGTGCCTGGAGAGCCCTCGAGCGGGGCTACACCTTC.

V and J are TRBV4-1 and TRBJ2-6; D is ambiguous. CDR3 length equals 17 residues. The V gene lost 6 bases and the J gene lost 1 base, with 16 bases spanning the gap. In germline, CDR1 is MGHRA, CDR2 YSYEKL. The CDR3 DNA is TGCGCCAGCAGAAACAGTACAGCCCAATCTGGGGCCAACGTCCTGACTTTC. This sequence encodes CASRNSTAQSGANVLTF.

The genes are TRBV10-3 and TRBJ1-1; 7 bases are shared with TRBD1. The germline V gene has CDR1 ENHRY and CDR2 SYGVKD. The CDR3 is 14 amino acids. Trimming cost V 6 bases and J 4 bases; bases outside gene matches: 8. This chain's CDR3 is CAISAGGEGTEAFF. The CDR3 DNA is TGTGCCATCAGCGCAGGGGGTGAAGGCACTGAAGCTTTCTTT.

The genes are TRBV2 and TRBJ2-1, with D possibly matching TRBD1 (6 bases). V gave up 6 bases and J gave up 8 bases, with 20 bases separating them. The germline V gene has CDR1 SNHLY and CDR2 FYNNEI. CDR3 size: 15 residues. CDR3 residues: CASRPGEILSDEQFF. CDR3 nucleotides: TGTGCCAGCAGGCCAGGGGAAATTCTAAGTGATGAGCAGTTCTTC.

This rearrangement joins TRBV7-8 to TRBJ2-7, with 8 bases fitting TRBD2. The V segment lost 1 base and the J segment 0 bases; nucleotides outside the gene matches: 2. This CDR3 has 15 amino acids. CDR1 and CDR2 (germline): SGHVS, FQNEAQ. The CDR3 here is CASSLVGGDSYEQYF. CDR3 coding DNA: TGTGCCAGCAGCTTAGTCGGGGGGGACTCCTACGAGCAGTACTTC. Full variable domain (missing parts from reference TRBV7-8 and TRBJ2-7): GAGVSQSPRYKVAKRGQDVALRCDPISGHVSLFWYQQALGQGPEFLTYFQNEAQLDKSGLPSDRFFAERPEGSVSTLKIQRTQQEDSAVYLCASSLVGGDSYEQYFGPGTRLTVT.

The CDR3 nucleotides read TGTGCCAGCAGTTTACAGGGGCCACCCGTGAACGAGCAGTACTTC. This codes for CASSLQGPPVNEQYF. This rearrangement joins TRBV27 to TRBJ2-7; a possible D gene is TRBD1 (6 bases). Per the germline V gene, CDR1 is MNHEY and CDR2 is SMNVEV (reference sequence). Trimming pared 2 bases from V and 5 bases from J, leaving 16 bases between. The CDR3 length is 15 residues.

V is TRBV7-2 and J is TRBJ1-4; a possible D gene is TRBD1 (5 bases). V dropped 1 base and J dropped 3 bases, with 6 bases sitting between them. Germline-derived CDR1 and CDR2 are SGHTA and FQGNSA. This CDR3 has 14 amino acids. This CDR3 is CASSLEGANEKLFF. CDR3 in DNA: TGTGCCAGCAGCTTAGAAGGGGCTAATGAAAAACTGTTTTTT.

This chain connects TRBV4-2 to TRBJ1-6, with 8 bases aligning to TRBD1. The CDR3 spans 16 residues. J lost 5 bases, V lost 0 bases, and 3 bases had no gene match. Germline-derived CDR1 and CDR2 are LGHNA and YNFKEQ. The DNA of the CDR3 is TGTGCCAGCAGCCAAGAAGTGGGACAGGATAATTCACCCCTCCACTTT. It translates to CASSQEVGQDNSPLHF.

V gene TRBV28 combines with J gene TRBJ1-5; maybe TRBD1 (6 bases). This CDR3 is built from 14 residues. CDR1 is MDHEN, CDR2 SYDVKM, per germline. Trimming cost V 10 bases and J 4 bases, with 17 bases left between them. As DNA, the CDR3 is TGTGCCACCTTTTTTGGGGGCCGGAATCAGCCCCAGCATTTT. Translated, it gives CATFFGGRNQPQHF.

The rearrangement joins TRBV7-9 to TRBJ2-5; a weak D match, TRBD1 (6 bases). CDR3 size: 13 residues. Deletions cut 2 bases from V and 4 bases from J, with 8 bases between. Germline CDR1 SEHNR, CDR2 FQNEAQ (reference sequence). The CDR3 region has the DNA TGTGCCAGCAGCTTACCAGGGGTAGAGACCCAGTACTTC. Protein: CASSLPGVETQYF.

To note about this clone: The same CDR3 is also encoded by other DNA sequences in this sample. The rearrangement links TRBV18 to TRBJ2-5; TRBD1 agrees at 7 bases. Germline CDR1 reads KGHSH; CDR2 reads LQKENI. V shed 2 bases, J shed 4 bases, and the junction held 1 base outside the gene matches. The CDR3 consists of 13 residues. The CDR3 loop is CASSPRQGETQYF. Written as DNA, the CDR3 is TGTGCCAGCTCACCAAGACAGGGAGAGACCCAGTACTTC.

The CDR3 region is CASSGKQGANTEAFF. The CDR3 bases are TGTGCCAGCAGTGGTAAACAGGGGGCGAACACTGAAGCTTTCTTT. The chain joins TRBV25-1 to TRBJ1-1; 9 bases are shared with TRBD1. Germline trimming cut 4 bases from V and 1 base from J; bases unmatched to any gene: 4. The CDR3 extends over 15 amino acids. Germline-derived CDR1 and CDR2 are MGHDK and SYGVNS.

The chain employs TRBV10-3 and TRBJ2-2, with TRBD1 matching over 8 bases. The V and J ends lost 8 bases and 2 bases, in that order; junction bases with no gene match: 7. CDR3 length: 15 residues. CDR1 ENHRY and CDR2 SYGVKD come from the germline V gene. CDR3 protein: CAIGGQGGNTGELFF. The CDR3 coding sequence is TGTGCCATCGGAGGACAGGGAGGCAACACCGGGGAGCTGTTTTTT.

This clone is medium-sized by frequency. This sequence joins TRBV19 and TRBJ2-1; D unresolved. V lost 1 base, J lost 6 bases, and 7 bases lay in between. The length of the CDR3 is 13 residues. Germline loops: CDR1 LNHDA, CDR2 SQIVND (reference sequence). In nucleotides, the CDR3 is TGTGCCAGTAGTATAGGAGGTTTCAATGAGCAGTTCTTC. It yields the protein CASSIGGFNEQFF.

This sequence joins TRBV7-9 and TRBJ2-7; D gene ambiguous. V was trimmed by 6 bases and J by 2 bases, leaving 11 bases between them. The CDR3 is 13 residues long. From germline, CDR1 is SEHNR and CDR2 FQNEAQ (reference sequence). The CDR3 nucleotides read TGTGCCAGCAGGGGCGACGGCACCTACGAGCAGTACTTC. Protein: CASRGDGTYEQYF.

CDR3 in DNA: TGTGCCAGCAGCAAAGGGGCCGAAAACATTCAGTACTTC. It encodes CASSKGAENIQYF. The gene calls are TRBV2 and TRBJ2-4; tentative D call: TRBD1 (5 bases). V lost 6 bases and J lost 5, with 11 bases in between. Germline CDR1 is SNHLY and CDR2 is FYNNEI. The length of the CDR3 is 13 residues.

The chain is built from TRBV19 and TRBJ2-1; TRBD1 matches 7 bases. Looked up from germline, CDR1 is LNHDA and CDR2 is SQIVND (reference sequence). The trim removed 4 bases at V and 0 bases at J, leaving 6 bases unmatched. CDR3 length: 16 residues. CDR3 loop: CASSRTGQNSYNEQFF. Written as DNA, the CDR3 is TGTGCCAGTAGTAGGACGGGACAGAACTCCTACAATGAGCAGTTCTTC.

The gene calls are TRBV11-2 and TRBJ2-7; D uncertain. Looked up from germline, CDR1 is SGHAT and CDR2 is FQNNGV. The ends were cut back, 10 bases at V and 3 bases at J, with 10 bases in the middle. This CDR3 is built from 11 residues. The CDR3 region is CATDNGYEQYF. The CDR3 DNA follows: TGTGCCACCGATAACGGCTACGAGCAGTACTTC.

J is TRBJ1-1 and V is TRBV28; D gene ambiguous. Germline values: CDR1 MDHEN, CDR2 SYDVKM. V lost 7 bases, J lost 5 bases, and 17 bases lay in between. This CDR3 comprises 14 residues. CDR3 DNA: TGTGCCAGCAAATATCGGGTTGAGGTTACTGAAGCTTTCTTT. Its protein product is CASKYRVEVTEAFF. Based on the CDR3 plus reference TRBV28 and TRBJ1-1, the full variable domain is DVKVTQSSRYLVKRTGEKVFLECVQDMDHENMFWYRQDPGLGLRLIYFSYDVKMKEKGDIPEGYSVSREKKERFSLILESASTNQTSMYLCASKYRVEVTEAFFGQGTRLTVV.

This chain joins TRBV15 and TRBJ1-1, with TRBD1 as a possible D gene (5 bases). This CDR3 spans 13 amino acids. The V gene's germline CDR1 is LNHNV and CDR2 YYDKDF (reference sequence). V lost 2 bases and J lost 5, with 9 bases in between. In DNA, the CDR3 is TGTGCCACCAGCAGACAGGGTGGTACTGAAGCTTTCTTT. Amino acid sequence: CATSRQGGTEAFF.

The chain combines TRBV19 with TRBJ2-1; D might be TRBD1 (5 bases). Germline CDR1 is LNHDA and CDR2 is SQIVND (reference sequence). The length of the CDR3 is 11 residues. Trimming took 8 bases from V and 7 from J, leaving 9 bases between them. The CDR3 region is CASETVNEQFF. As DNA, the CDR3 is TGTGCCAGTGAGACAGTGAATGAGCAGTTCTTC.

The J gene is TRBJ2-1, the V gene TRBV12-5, with 11 bases identical to TRBD2. The trim removed 5 bases at V and 5 bases at J, leaving 5 bases unmatched. From germline, CDR1 is LGHNT and CDR2 FRNRAP. The length of the CDR3 is 15 residues. The CDR3 DNA follows: TGTGCTAGTGGTAAGGGACTAGCGGCTGACAATGAGCAGTTCTTC. It codes for CASGKGLAADNEQFF.

The chain uses TRBV28 and TRBJ2-2; D remains unclear. Germline CDR1 reads MDHEN; CDR2 reads SYDVKM. Trimming left V 3 bases short and J 5 bases short, with 4 bases between. The CDR3 consists of 12 residues. The chain's CDR3 is CASSFSTGELFF. CDR3 bases: TGTGCCAGCAGTTTCTCGACCGGGGAGCTGTTTTTT.